Each of the 18 T cell receptor beta chains below was sequenced from the same sample in a study of T cell repertoires in cytomegalovirus infection. TCRdb ran MiXCR on the reads and lists one entry per CDR3 protein. The data show approximately 1,000,000 distinct CDR3 sequences, with approximately 30% seen just once and about an eighth held by the top ten. These receptors are not linked to any known antigen. The sequenced sample was cultured CD8+ T cells from PBMCs, obtained from culture after CMV antigen stimulation. The receptors originated from a human donor in good health (CMV status not recorded). Some clones in this sample may be carry-over from other donors' samples.

This clonotype was observed a handful of times. The chain uses TRBV24-1 and TRBJ2-3; D may correspond to TRBD1 or TRBD2 (6 bases each). This CDR3 region has 15 residues. CDR1 and CDR2 from the germline V gene are KGHDR and SFDVKD. V was cut by 4 bases and J by 0 bases, with 10 bases left in between. The CDR3 region is CATSEWRGSTDTQYF. The CDR3 bases are TGTGCCACCAGTGAGTGGAGGGGGAGCACAGATACGCAGTATTTT.

In the case of this clonotype: One end of the junction is discordant with germline, which a read error may explain. The CDR3: CATSPRDRKNTGELFF. DNA for the CDR3: TGTGCCACCAGCCCTAGGGACAGGAAGAACACCGGGGAGCTGTTTTTT. V is TRBV11-3 and J is TRBJ2-2; 8 nucleotides match TRBD1. The CDR3 is 16 amino acids. Germline V CDR1 and CDR2: SGHNT, YENEEA.

On this clonotype itself: A read error is possible here, since a much larger clone lies one base away. The chain combines TRBV6-1 with TRBJ1-2, with D possibly being TRBD1 (5 bases). The CDR3 is 14 amino acids. Germline V gene sequence: CDR1 MNHNS, CDR2 SASEGT. CDR3 coding DNA: TGTGTCAGCAGGTCCCATCAGGGCGAGTATGGCTACACCTTC. Protein product: CVSRSHQGEYGYTF.

This clonotype was detected a few times. The rearrangement joins TRBV28 to TRBJ1-2; D perhaps matches TRBD1 (6 bases). Trimming took 6 bases from V and 5 from J, leaving 25 bases between them. Germline V gene sequence: CDR1 MDHEN, CDR2 SYDVKM. The CDR3 is made up of 17 amino acids. CDR3 DNA: TGTGCCAGCAGCCAATCCAACAGGGTTGGTCGCCTATATGGCTACACCTTC. Translation gives CASSQSNRVGRLYGYTF.

This clonotype was seen a handful of times. This sequence joins TRBV10-2 and TRBJ1-1; D is unclear. The V gene lost 0 bases and the J gene lost 0 bases, with 8 bases spanning the gap. The length of the CDR3 is 15 residues. Germline CDR1 and CDR2: WSHSY and SAAADI. The CDR3, as DNA: TGCGCCAGCAGTGAGTCGCAGCTTTTGAACACTGAAGCTTTCTTT. Amino acids: CASSESQLLNTEAFF.

This clonotype has only a few counts. The rearrangement uses TRBV6-1 and TRBJ1-1; the D is unclear. The CDR3 consists of 14 residues. Germline V CDR1 and CDR2: MNHNS, SASEGT. Trimming pared 6 bases from V and 0 bases from J, leaving 11 bases between. The CDR3 nucleotides read TGTGCCAGCAGCCCAATCACGGTGAACACTGAAGCTTTCTTT. It codes for CASSPITVNTEAFF.

V is TRBV7-9 and J is TRBJ2-7, with TRBD1 as a possible D gene (6 bases). The germline V gene encodes CDR1 SEHNR and CDR2 FQNEAQ (reference sequence). V was trimmed by 1 base and J by 4 bases, leaving 11 bases between them. The CDR3 length is 14 residues. The chain's CDR3 is CASSLGEQGYEQYV. In nucleotides, the CDR3 is TGTGCCAGCAGCTTAGGGGAACAGGGTTACGAGCAGTACGTC.

V gene TRBV10-3 combines with J gene TRBJ2-2; TRBD2 might be the D (6 bases). CDR3 length: 13 amino acids. The germline CDR1 and CDR2 sequences are ENHRY and SYGVKD. V lost 8 bases to trimming and J lost 6 bases, with 13 bases between them. CDR3 sequence reads: CAIRTGESGELFF. The CDR3 DNA reads as TGTGCCATCCGAACGGGGGAGTCCGGGGAGCTGTTTTTT.

This clonotype was seen a handful of times. This chain joins TRBV27 and TRBJ1-6; D unresolved. Deletions cut 6 bases from V and 0 bases from J, with 9 bases between. Germline values: CDR1 MNHEY, CDR2 SMNVEV (reference sequence). This CDR3 is built from 15 residues. CDR3 loop: CASSRLSSYNSPLHF. Here the CDR3 DNA reads TGTGCCAGCAGCCGACTGAGCTCCTATAATTCACCCCTCCACTTT.

V usage is TRBV6-1 and J usage is TRBJ2-1; 11 nucleotides agree with TRBD1. Germline CDR1 MNHNS, CDR2 SASEGT. The junction had 9 bases not matched to a gene; V was cut back by 5 bases and J by 9 bases. This CDR3 spans 15 amino acids. The CDR3 sequence is CASSIMDRGQFEQFF. Here the CDR3 DNA reads TGTGCCAGCAGTATAATGGACAGGGGGCAATTTGAGCAGTTCTTC.

The chain employs TRBV12-3 or TRBV12-4 and TRBJ2-3, with TRBD2 matching over 7 bases. The ends lost 3 bases at V and 5 bases at J; junction bases unmatched: 5. CDR3 size: 14 residues. CDR3 coding DNA: TGTGCCAGCAGTTTTGGACTAGGCATAGATACGCAGTATTTT. Amino acid sequence: CASSFGLGIDTQYF.

This clonotype occurred many times. V gene TRBV29-1 combines with J gene TRBJ1-2; D not resolved. Germline CDR1 is SQVTM and CDR2 is ANQGSEA. The CDR3 runs 13 residues. The V end was cut by 0 bases, the J end by 4 bases, with 9 bases between. CDR3 nucleotide sequence: TGCAGCGTTGAAGATGGGGAAATCTATGGCTACACCTTC. Translated: CSVEDGEIYGYTF.

The chain couples TRBV4-2 to TRBJ2-1; D not certain. Germline-derived CDR1 and CDR2 are LGHNA and YNFKEQ. The CDR3 totals 16 residues. The V gene lost 0 bases and the J gene lost 4 bases, with 13 bases spanning the gap. The CDR3 here is CASSQDYQALYNEQFF. In DNA form, the CDR3 reads TGTGCCAGCAGCCAAGATTACCAGGCCCTATACAATGAGCAGTTCTTC.

The V call is TRBV19, the J call TRBJ2-7, with 9 bases identical to TRBD1. This CDR3 is built from 14 residues. J gave up 2 bases and V 3 bases, and 2 bases lay outside the gene matches. The germline CDR1 and CDR2 sequences are LNHDA and SQIVND (reference sequence). The CDR3 DNA reads TGTGCCAGTAGTATCGACAGGGGGACCTACGAGCAGTACTTC. It encodes CASSIDRGTYEQYF.

The chain employs TRBV20-1 and TRBJ2-1; 11 bases align to TRBD2. The CDR3 contains 15 residues. With V trimmed by 1 base and J by 8 bases, 7 bases remained unmatched. Germline V gene lookup returns CDR1 DFQATT and CDR2 SNEGSKA (reference sequence). The DNA of the CDR3 is TGCAGTGCTAGAGCCCTAGCGGGGGGTTGGGATGAGCAGTTCTTC. Amino acid sequence: CSARALAGGWDEQFF.

Points on this clonotype: A much larger clone lies one base from this, so it may be a read error. V usage is TRBV7-9 and J usage is TRBJ1-2; TRBD1 matches 7 bases. CDR1 and CDR2 from the germline V gene are SEHNR and FQNEAQ (reference sequence). This CDR3 region has 19 residues. V dropped 5 bases and J dropped 3; count of bases not matched to a gene: 21. CDR3 protein: CASSADQRGLGVSDYGYTF. CDR3 sequence (DNA): TGTGCCAGCAGCGCCGACCAAAGGGGGCTCGGGGTTTCGGACTATGGCTACACCTTC.

The chain employs TRBV4-2 and TRBJ2-2; 8 bases line up with TRBD1. This CDR3 contains 15 residues. V dropped 0 bases and J dropped 3; count of bases not matched to a gene: 0. Germline loops: CDR1 LGHNA, CDR2 YNFKEQ. In DNA, the CDR3 is TGTGCCAGCAGCCAAGAACAGGGGGACACCGGGGAGCTGTTTTTT. Protein sequence: CASSQEQGDTGELFF.

This clonotype was seen repeatedly, ten times or more. The chain uses TRBV7-8 and TRBJ2-6; D is possibly TRBD1 (6 bases). CDR3 length: 18 amino acids. Germline loops: CDR1 SGHVS, CDR2 FQNEAQ. V shed 5 bases and J shed 4 bases, with 21 bases lying between them. CDR3 bases: TGTGCCAGCAGCATTTACCCCTATGAGGGGACAGGGGCCAACGTCCTGACTTTC. Residues: CASSIYPYEGTGANVLTF.